What follows describes a single T cell receptor (beta chain). The data stem from a study of lymphopenia after photon versus proton radiotherapy. The germline gives CDR1 SGHNT, CDR2 YYREEE (reference sequence). This CDR3 is 15 amino acids long. The ends lost 2 bases at V and 3 bases at J; junction bases unmatched: 5. Some clones are missing from TCRdb's copy, which holds only in-frame ones; the method was immunoSEQ multiplex PCR. This table has under 30,000 clones, 90% appearing once. This clonotype was obtained from a woman aged 45-60 years with cholangiocarcinoma. The material sequenced was peripheral blood, taken from a patient treated with photon-based radiotherapy. The V gene is TRBV5-4, the J gene TRBJ2-3; TRBD2 matches at 8 bases. This CDR3 reads CASSLRGGLTDTQYF. The CDR3 coding sequence is TGTGCCAGCAGCTTACGGGGGGGCCTTACAGATACGCAGTATTTT.